One and the same sample provided the 8 T cell receptor beta chains below, sequenced in a study of vaccination effects on CD4 cells after COVID-19. Their antigen targets remain unknown. The assay was immunoSEQ multiplex PCR, and TCRdb's table has in-frame clones only and misses some. The sample includes about 33,000 clones, 82% of them seen just once. Peptide-pool stimulation followed by sequencing identified expanded antigen-specific CD4+ clonotypes in the ViraFEST assay. Having been cultured for around nine days, the cells underwent CD4+ T cell isolation. As their vaccination, participants received two doses of either BNT162b2 or mRNA-1273. The sequences come from CD4+ T cells from PBMCs cultured with HCoV-NL63 spike peptides, collected after COVID-19 vaccination. Receptors originate from a human donor who received a COVID-19 vaccine. Some clones in this sample may be carry-over from other donors' samples.

The rearrangement joins TRBV6-1 to TRBJ1-5; D is ambiguous. Germline V gene data show CDR1 as MNHNS and CDR2 as SASEGT. The CDR3 has 13 residues. Between the trimmed V and J ends, which lost 3 bases and 2 bases, there was a span of 5 bases. CDR3 nucleotides: TGTGCCAGCAGTGAGGAGGGCAATCAGCCCCAGCATTTT. This encodes CASSEEGNQPQHF.

The chain joins TRBV5-4 to TRBJ2-2; a weak D match, TRBD1 (6 bases). Trimming shortened V by 2 bases and J by 1 base, and 15 bases separated the two germline ends. The CDR3 loop spans 17 amino acids. The germline V gene encodes CDR1 SGHNT and CDR2 YYREEE (reference sequence). The CDR3 DNA reads TGTGCCAGCAGCTTTTTTTCTGGGACACGGAACACCGGGGAGCTGTTTTTT. It translates to CASSFFSGTRNTGELFF.

V and J are TRBV5-1 and TRBJ1-1, with D maybe TRBD1 (5 bases). The germline CDR1 and CDR2 sequences are SGHRS and YFSETQ. The V gene lost 4 bases and the J gene lost 1 base, with 14 bases spanning the gap. The CDR3 is 15 residues long. CDR3: CASSPVGPPNTEAFF. The CDR3 bases are TGCGCCAGCAGCCCCGTGGGGCCACCGAACACTGAAGCTTTCTTT.

V gene TRBV6-4 combines with J gene TRBJ2-1; D not resolved. This CDR3 contains 13 residues. Germline values: CDR1 MRHNA, CDR2 SNTAGT. The ends were cut back, 8 bases at V and 4 bases at J, with 12 bases in the middle. The CDR3 here is CASARTLYNEQFF. In DNA form, the CDR3 reads TGTGCCAGCGCTCGAACACTGTACAATGAGCAGTTCTTC.

The CDR3 DNA is TGCGCCAGCAGTGAGATGGGCAGGGGGAGAGAGACCCAGTACTTC. As protein: CASSEMGRGRETQYF. This chain joins TRBV10-1 and TRBJ2-5, with TRBD1 identical over 7 bases. J gave up 4 bases and V 2 bases, and 7 bases lay outside the gene matches. This CDR3 has 15 amino acids. In germline, CDR1 is WNHNN, CDR2 SYGVQD (reference sequence).

The chain has TRBV19 and TRBJ1-5; 7 bases fit TRBD1. This CDR3 has 15 amino acids. V was clipped by 6 bases and J by 0 bases; unmatched bases: 5. CDR1 is LNHDA, CDR2 SQIVND, per germline (reference sequence). The CDR3 protein is CASRPGTVSNQPQHF. CDR3 DNA sequence: TGTGCCAGTAGACCGGGGACAGTTAGCAATCAGCCCCAGCATTTT.

CDR3 amino acids: CASSQEPSSADTQYF. CDR3 DNA: TGCGCCAGCAGCCAAGAACCGAGTAGCGCAGATACGCAGTATTTT. The rearrangement uses TRBV4-1 and TRBJ2-3, with a tentative D call TRBD2 (5 bases). Germline values: CDR1 MGHRA, CDR2 YSYEKL. V was trimmed by 0 bases and J by 4 bases, leaving 11 bases between them. This CDR3 is built from 15 residues.

V usage is TRBV7-9 and J usage is TRBJ2-2; D may correspond to TRBD1 or TRBD2 (5 bases each). The V and J ends lost 7 bases and 0 bases respectively, with 15 bases between them. CDR1 and CDR2 (germline): SEHNR, FQNEAQ (reference sequence). This CDR3 spans 16 amino acids. This CDR3 reads CASILAGTANTGELFF. CDR3 in DNA: TGTGCCAGCATCCTTGCCGGGACCGCGAACACCGGGGAGCTGTTTTTT. The full variable domain, completed using reference TRBV7-9 and TRBJ2-2, is DTGVSQNPRHKITKRGQNVTFRCDPISEHNRLYWYRQTLGQGPEFLTYFQNEAQLEKSRLLSDRFSAERPKGSFSTLEIQRTEQGDSAMYLCASILAGTANTGELFFGEGSRLTVL.